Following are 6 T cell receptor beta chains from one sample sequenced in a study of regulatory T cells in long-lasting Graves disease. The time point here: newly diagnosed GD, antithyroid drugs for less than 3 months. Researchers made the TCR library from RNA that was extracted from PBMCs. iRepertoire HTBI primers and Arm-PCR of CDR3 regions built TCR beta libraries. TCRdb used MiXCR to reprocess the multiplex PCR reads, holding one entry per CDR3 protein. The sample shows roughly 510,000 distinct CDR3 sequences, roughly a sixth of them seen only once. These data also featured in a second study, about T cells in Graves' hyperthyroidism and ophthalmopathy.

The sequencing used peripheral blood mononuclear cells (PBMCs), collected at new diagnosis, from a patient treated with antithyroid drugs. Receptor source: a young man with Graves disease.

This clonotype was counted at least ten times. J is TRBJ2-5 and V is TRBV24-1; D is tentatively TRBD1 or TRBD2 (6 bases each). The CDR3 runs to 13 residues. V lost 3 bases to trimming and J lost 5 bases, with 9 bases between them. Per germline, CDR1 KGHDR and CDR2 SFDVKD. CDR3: CATSDHGGETQYF. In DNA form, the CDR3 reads TGTGCCACCAGTGATCACGGGGGCGAGACCCAGTACTTC.

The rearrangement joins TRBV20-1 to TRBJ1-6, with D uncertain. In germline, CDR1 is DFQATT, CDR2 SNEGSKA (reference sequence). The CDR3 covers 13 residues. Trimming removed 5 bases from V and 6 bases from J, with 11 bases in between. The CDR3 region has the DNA TGCAGTGCTCGGAGGCTAATTAATTCACCCCTCCACTTT. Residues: CSARRLINSPLHF.

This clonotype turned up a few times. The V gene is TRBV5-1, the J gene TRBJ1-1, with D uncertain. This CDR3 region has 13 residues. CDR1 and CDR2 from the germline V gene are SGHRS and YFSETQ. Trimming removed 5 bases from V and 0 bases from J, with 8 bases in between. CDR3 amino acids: CASREHLNTEAFF. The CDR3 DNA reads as TGCGCCAGCAGGGAACATCTGAACACTGAAGCTTTCTTT.

The CDR3 coding sequence is TGCGCCAGCAGCCGCCGGACAGGGGGCGCGGGCACCGGGGAGCTGTTTTTT. The encoded protein is CASSRRTGGAGTGELFF. The chain recombines TRBV5-1 with TRBJ2-2; TRBD1 aligns across 11 bases. Per germline, CDR1 SGHRS and CDR2 YFSETQ. The CDR3 spans 17 residues. With V trimmed by 4 bases and J by 4 bases, 9 bases remained unmatched.

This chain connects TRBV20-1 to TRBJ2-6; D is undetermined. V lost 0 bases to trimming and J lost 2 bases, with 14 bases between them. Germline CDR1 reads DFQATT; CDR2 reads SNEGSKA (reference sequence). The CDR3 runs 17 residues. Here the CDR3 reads CSARDPREIPGANVLTF. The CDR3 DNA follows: TGCAGTGCTAGAGATCCGCGAGAAATACCTGGGGCCAACGTCCTGACTTTC.

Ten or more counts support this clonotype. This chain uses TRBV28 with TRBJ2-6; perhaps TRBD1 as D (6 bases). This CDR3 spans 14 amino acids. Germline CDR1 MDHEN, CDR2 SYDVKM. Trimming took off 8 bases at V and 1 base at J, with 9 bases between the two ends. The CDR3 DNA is TGTGCCAGCGCAGGGGTTTCTGGGGCCAACGTCCTGACTTTC. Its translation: CASAGVSGANVLTF.